Only a few counts were recorded for the clone carrying this T cell receptor (beta chain). In the source study's methods: Using reference gene primer amplification, nucleated cell counts were estimated. Repertoires were generated with immunoSEQ multiplex PCR, while TCRdb's copy carries only in-frame clones and drops some. That table supplies the V and J calls and clone size; D and trimming were determined from the DNA. The top ten clones hold about 25% of a sample with 50,000 or so clones, around nine tenths of them seen once. The data were obtained in a study of blood T cell repertoires in COVID-19. Whole-study context: Whether acute or convalescent, the COVID-19 samples came from the United States, Italy and Spain. In each case, the material was cDNA or gDNA derived from T cells, B-cell-depleted T cells, or PBMCs.

The origin of this receptor is a human donor in a cohort sampled during active COVID-19. The specimen was peripheral blood.

The CDR3, as DNA: TGTGCCAGCAGCTCTGACAGGGACAATCAGCCCCAGCATTTT. It specifies CASSSDRDNQPQHF. This chain uses TRBV5-4 with TRBJ1-5, with 7 bases identical to TRBD1. Germline assignment: CDR1 SGHNT and CDR2 YYREEE (reference sequence). CDR3 size: 14 residues. J was trimmed by 3 bases and V by 3 bases; bases with no gene match: 3.